This TCR beta chain was observed in a study of cytomegalovirus exposure and HLA in healthy donors. With 0 bases clipped from V and 14 bases from J, the junction kept 13 bases outside the gene matches. Germline lookup yields CDR1 PRHDT and CDR2 FYEKMQ (reference sequence). The CDR3 is 15 amino acids. Overall study results and limits: Most observed TCR sequences were rare, whereas some public TCRs were detected in many donors. Later analysis identified several of the most significant clusters that appeared linked to common viral pathogens. The majority of CMV-associated TCR beta chains were reported as apparently HLA-restricted in a later analysis.

Points on this clone: The antigen remains undetermined.

13 Jbeta primers and 60 Vbeta primers were used for the PCR. Assay used: immunoSEQ multiplex PCR; TCRdb lists only in-frame clones, some missing. Here the sample spans 100,000 to 150,000 clones, roughly 70% being singletons. Material: PBMCs. The source of this sequence is a woman aged 40 to 50 in good health and CMV-seropositive. The J gene is TRBJ1-2, the V gene TRBV13; 9 bases are a match to TRBD1. The CDR3 DNA reads as TGTGCCAGCAGCTTAGGCCTGGGACAGGGCCTCCCTATGACCTTC. Amino acids: CASSLGLGQGLPMTF.